The clone carrying this TCR beta chain has a count of ten or more. The target antigen is unknown. V was cut by 3 bases and J by 1 base, with 13 bases left in between. CDR3 length equals 15 residues. Germline lookup yields CDR1 MNHEY and CDR2 SVGAGI. The data were obtained in a study of T cell repertoires in cytomegalovirus infection. For the study at large: Public signatures in TCR beta pointed to CMV infection and matching HLA type.

Study-wide results and limits: Summed frequency of public TCR beta families distinguished CMV carriers with the relevant HLA. HLA-C-restricted CMV-specific TCR beta clonotypes were dominant in the ex vivo response.

TCRdb re-called the reads with MiXCR, one entry per CDR3 protein. The repertoire holds fewer than 550,000 distinct CDR3 sequences, about 11% seen once, with about 9.4% in the top ten. The sequence was collected from a human donor in good health (CMV status not recorded). Some clones in this sample may be carry-over from other donors' samples. The chain joins TRBV6-5 to TRBJ2-7, with D perhaps matching TRBD2 (5 bases). Sequencing was performed on PBMCs. The CDR3 coding sequence is TGTGCCAGCAGTTATCAGGACGGGGTATCCTACGAGCAGTACTTC. Its translation is CASSYQDGVSYEQYF.